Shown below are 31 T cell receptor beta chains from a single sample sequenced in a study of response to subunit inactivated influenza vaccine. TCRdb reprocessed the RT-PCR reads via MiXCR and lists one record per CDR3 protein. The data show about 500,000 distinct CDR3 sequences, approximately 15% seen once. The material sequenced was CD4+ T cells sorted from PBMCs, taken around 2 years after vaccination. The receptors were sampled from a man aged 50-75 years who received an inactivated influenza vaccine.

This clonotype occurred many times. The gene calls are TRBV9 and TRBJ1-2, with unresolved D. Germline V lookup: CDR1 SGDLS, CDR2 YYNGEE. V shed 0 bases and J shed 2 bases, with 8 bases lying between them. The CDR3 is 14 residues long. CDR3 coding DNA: TGTGCCAGCAGCGTAGAGGCCGGGAACTATGGCTACACCTTC. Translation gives CASSVEAGNYGYTF.

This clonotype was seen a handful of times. The CDR3 nucleotides read TGTGCCAGCAGTCCCGGGCAGGGCGGCTATGGCTACACCTTC. Residues: CASSPGQGGYGYTF. This chain connects TRBV7-6 to TRBJ1-2, with TRBD1 as a possible D gene (5 bases). There are 14 residues in the CDR3. Trimming took 6 bases from V and 4 from J, leaving 15 bases between them. The germline V gene encodes CDR1 SGHVS and CDR2 FNYEAQ.

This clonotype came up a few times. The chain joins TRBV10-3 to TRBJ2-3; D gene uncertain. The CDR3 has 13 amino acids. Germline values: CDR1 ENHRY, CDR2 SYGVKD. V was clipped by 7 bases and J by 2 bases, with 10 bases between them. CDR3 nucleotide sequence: TGTGCCATCACTGGAATTGCCACAGATACGCAGTATTTT. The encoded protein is CAITGIATDTQYF.

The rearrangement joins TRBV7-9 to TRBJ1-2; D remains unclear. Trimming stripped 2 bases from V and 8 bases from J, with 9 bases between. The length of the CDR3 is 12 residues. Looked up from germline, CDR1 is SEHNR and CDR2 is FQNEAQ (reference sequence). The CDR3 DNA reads TGTGCCAGCAGCTTACTCCTCTCAGGCTACACCTTC. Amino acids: CASSLLLSGYTF.

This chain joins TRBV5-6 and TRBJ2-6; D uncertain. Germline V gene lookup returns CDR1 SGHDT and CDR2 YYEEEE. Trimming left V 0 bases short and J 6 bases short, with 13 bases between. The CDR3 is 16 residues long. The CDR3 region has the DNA TGTGCCAGCAGCTTGGGGCACGGTGACTTGGCCAACGTCCTGACTTTC. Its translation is CASSLGHGDLANVLTF.

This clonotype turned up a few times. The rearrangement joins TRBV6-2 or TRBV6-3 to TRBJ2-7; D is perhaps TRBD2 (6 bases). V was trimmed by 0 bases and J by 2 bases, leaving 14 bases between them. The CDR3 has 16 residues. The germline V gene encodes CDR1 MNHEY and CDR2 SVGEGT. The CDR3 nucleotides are TGTGCCAGCAGTTACTCGGCCGGGCGGGGAACCTACGAGCAGTACTTC. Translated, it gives CASSYSAGRGTYEQYF.

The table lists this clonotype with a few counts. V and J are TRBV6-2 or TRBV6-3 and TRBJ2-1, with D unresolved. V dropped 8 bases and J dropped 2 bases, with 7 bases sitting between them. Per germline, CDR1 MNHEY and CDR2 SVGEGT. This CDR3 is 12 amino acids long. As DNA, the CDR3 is TGTGCCAGCGGAGCAACCTACAATGAGCAGTTCTTC. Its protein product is CASGATYNEQFF.

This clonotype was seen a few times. CDR3 nucleotide sequence: TGTGCCAGCAGCGCCCTCGTAAGCACAGATACGCAGTATTTT. Residues: CASSALVSTDTQYF. The chain uses TRBV6-2 or TRBV6-3 and TRBJ2-3, with D uncertain. The CDR3 spans 14 residues. Germline values: CDR1 MNHEY, CDR2 SVGEGT. V lost 6 bases, J lost 0 bases, and 10 bases lay in between.

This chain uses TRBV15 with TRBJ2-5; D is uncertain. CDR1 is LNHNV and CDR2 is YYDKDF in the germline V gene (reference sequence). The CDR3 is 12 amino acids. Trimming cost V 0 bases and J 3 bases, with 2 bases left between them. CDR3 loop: CATSRDEETQYF. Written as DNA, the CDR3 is TGTGCCACCAGCAGAGACGAAGAGACCCAGTACTTC.

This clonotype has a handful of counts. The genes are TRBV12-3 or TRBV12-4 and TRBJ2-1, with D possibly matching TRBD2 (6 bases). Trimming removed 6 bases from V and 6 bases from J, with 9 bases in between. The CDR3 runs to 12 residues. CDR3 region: CASRLSGNEQFF. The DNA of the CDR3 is TGTGCCAGCAGACTTAGCGGCAATGAGCAGTTCTTC.

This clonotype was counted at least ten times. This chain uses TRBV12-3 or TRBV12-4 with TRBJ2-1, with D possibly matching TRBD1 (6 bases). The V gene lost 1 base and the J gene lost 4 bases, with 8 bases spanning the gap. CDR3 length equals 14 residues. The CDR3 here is CASSLGQAYNEQFF. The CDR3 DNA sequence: TGTGCCAGCAGTTTAGGACAGGCGTACAATGAGCAGTTCTTC.

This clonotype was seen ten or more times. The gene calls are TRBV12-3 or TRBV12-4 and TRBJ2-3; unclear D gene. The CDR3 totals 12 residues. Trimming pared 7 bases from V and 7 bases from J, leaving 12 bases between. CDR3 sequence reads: CASTPVQHTQYF. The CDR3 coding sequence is TGTGCCAGCACCCCGGTCCAGCATACGCAGTATTTT.

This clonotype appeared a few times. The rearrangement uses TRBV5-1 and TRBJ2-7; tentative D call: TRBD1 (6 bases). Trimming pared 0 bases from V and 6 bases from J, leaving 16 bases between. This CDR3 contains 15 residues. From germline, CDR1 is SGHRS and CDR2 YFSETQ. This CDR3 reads CASSLVGGEFLEQYF. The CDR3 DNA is TGCGCCAGCAGCTTGGTAGGGGGAGAATTCCTCGAGCAGTACTTC. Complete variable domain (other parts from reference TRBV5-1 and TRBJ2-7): KAGVTQTPRYLIKTRGQQVTLSCSPISGHRSVSWYQQTPGQGLQFLFEYFSETQRNKGNFPGRFSGRQFSNSRSEMNVSTLELGDSALYLCASSLVGGEFLEQYFGPGTRLTVT.

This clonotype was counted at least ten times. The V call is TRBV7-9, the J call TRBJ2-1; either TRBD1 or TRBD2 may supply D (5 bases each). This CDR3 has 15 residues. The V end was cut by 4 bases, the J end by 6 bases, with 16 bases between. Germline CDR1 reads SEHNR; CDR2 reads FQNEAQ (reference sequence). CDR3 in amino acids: CASSSGGNRGNEQFF. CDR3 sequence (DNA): TGTGCCAGCAGCTCTGGGGGTAATCGGGGCAATGAGCAGTTCTTC.

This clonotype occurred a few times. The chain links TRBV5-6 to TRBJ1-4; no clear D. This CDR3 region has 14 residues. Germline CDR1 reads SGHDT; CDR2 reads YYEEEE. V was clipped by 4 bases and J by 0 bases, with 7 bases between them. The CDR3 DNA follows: TGTGCCAGCAGCGATGACCCAACTAATGAAAAACTGTTTTTT. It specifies CASSDDPTNEKLFF.

The CDR3 coding sequence is TGCGCCAGCAGCTTGGAGCGGGGGTCGGGTGAAGCTTTCTTT. It codes for CASSLERGSGEAFF. The chain has TRBV5-1 and TRBJ1-1; TRBD1 might be the D (5 bases). The germline V and J ends were trimmed by 0 bases and 7 bases, with 13 bases remaining between them. The CDR3 covers 14 residues. Germline CDR1 SGHRS, CDR2 YFSETQ.

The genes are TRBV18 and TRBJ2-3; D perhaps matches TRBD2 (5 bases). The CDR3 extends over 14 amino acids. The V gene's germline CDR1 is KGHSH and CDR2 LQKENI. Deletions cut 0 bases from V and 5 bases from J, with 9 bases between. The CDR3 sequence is CASSPPAGGDTQYF. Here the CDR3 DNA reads TGTGCCAGCTCACCACCGGCAGGAGGAGATACGCAGTATTTT.

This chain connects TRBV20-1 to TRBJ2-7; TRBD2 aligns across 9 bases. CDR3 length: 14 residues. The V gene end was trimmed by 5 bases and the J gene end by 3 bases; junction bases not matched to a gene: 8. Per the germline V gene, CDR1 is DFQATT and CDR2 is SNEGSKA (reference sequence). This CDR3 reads CSAAISGRGYEQYF. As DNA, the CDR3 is TGCAGTGCTGCCATTAGCGGGAGAGGCTACGAGCAGTACTTC.

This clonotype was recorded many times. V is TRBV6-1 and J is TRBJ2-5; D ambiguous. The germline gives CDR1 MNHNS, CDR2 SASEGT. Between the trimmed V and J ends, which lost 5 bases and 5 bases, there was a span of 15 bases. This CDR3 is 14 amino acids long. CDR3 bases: TGTGCCAGCAGTCCCGGAGTTAGGGATGAGACCCAGTACTTC. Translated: CASSPGVRDETQYF.

The CDR3 reads CSVWGARGTEAFF. DNA for the CDR3: TGCAGCGTTTGGGGGGCTCGCGGCACTGAAGCTTTCTTT. The V gene is TRBV29-1, the J gene TRBJ1-1; maybe TRBD1 (6 bases). The germline V gene encodes CDR1 SQVTM and CDR2 ANQGSEA. The ends were cut back, 5 bases at V and 4 bases at J, with 14 bases in the middle. The CDR3 has 13 residues.

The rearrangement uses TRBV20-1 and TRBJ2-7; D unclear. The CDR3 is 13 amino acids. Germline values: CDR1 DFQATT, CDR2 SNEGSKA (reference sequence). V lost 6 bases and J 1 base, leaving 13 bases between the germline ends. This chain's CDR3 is CSALGSLSYEQYF. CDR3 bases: TGCAGTGCGTTGGGATCGCTTTCCTACGAGCAGTACTTC.

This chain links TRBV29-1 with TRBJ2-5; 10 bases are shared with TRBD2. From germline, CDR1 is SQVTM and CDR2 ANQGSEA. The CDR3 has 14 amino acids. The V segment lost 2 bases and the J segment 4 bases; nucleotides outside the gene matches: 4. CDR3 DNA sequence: TGCAGCGTTGAAAAGCGACTAGCGGGAGAGACCCAGTACTTC. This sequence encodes CSVEKRLAGETQYF.

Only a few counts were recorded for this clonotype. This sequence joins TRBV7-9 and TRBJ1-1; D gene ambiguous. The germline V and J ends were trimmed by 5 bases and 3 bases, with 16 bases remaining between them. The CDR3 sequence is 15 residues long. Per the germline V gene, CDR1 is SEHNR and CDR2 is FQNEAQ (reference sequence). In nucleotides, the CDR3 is TGTGCCAGCAGCCCATCTATCCCTAGGTACACTGAAGCTTTCTTT. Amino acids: CASSPSIPRYTEAFF.

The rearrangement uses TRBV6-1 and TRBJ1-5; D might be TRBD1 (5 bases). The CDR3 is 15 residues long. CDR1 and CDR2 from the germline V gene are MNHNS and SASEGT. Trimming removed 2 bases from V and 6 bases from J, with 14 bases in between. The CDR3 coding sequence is TGTGCCAGCAGTGAAATAAGGGGCGTGGGTCAGCCCCAGCATTTT. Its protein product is CASSEIRGVGQPQHF.

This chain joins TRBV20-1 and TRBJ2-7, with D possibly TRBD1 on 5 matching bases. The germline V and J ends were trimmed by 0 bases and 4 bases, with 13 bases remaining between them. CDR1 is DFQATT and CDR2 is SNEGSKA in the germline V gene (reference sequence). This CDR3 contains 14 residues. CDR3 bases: TGCAGTGCTAGAGATCTTGGCAGGGCTTACGAGCAGTACTTC. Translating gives CSARDLGRAYEQYF.

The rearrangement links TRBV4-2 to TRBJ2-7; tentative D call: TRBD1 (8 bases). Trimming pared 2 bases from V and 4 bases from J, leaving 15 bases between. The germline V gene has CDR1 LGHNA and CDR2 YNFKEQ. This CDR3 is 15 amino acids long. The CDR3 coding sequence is TGTGCCAGCAGCCAAAAAGACAGGGGAGGGTACGAGCAGTACTTC. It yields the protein CASSQKDRGGYEQYF.

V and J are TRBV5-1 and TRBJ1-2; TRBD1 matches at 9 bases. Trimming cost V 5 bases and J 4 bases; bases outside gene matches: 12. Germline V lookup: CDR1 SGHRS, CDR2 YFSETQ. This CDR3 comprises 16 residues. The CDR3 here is CASSMGQGDDGYGYTF. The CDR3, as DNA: TGCGCCAGCAGTATGGGACAGGGTGATGATGGCTATGGCTACACCTTC.

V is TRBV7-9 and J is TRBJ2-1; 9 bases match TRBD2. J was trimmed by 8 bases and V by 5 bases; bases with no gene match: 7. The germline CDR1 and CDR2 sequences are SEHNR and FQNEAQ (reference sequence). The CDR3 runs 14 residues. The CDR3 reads CASSPRTSEDEQFF. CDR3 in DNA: TGTGCCAGCAGCCCCAGGACTAGCGAGGATGAGCAGTTCTTC. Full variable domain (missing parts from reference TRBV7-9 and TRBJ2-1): DTGVSQNPRHKITKRGQNVTFRCDPISEHNRLYWYRQTLGQGPEFLTYFQNEAQLEKSRLLSDRFSAERPKGSFSTLEIQRTEQGDSAMYLCASSPRTSEDEQFFGPGTRLTVL.

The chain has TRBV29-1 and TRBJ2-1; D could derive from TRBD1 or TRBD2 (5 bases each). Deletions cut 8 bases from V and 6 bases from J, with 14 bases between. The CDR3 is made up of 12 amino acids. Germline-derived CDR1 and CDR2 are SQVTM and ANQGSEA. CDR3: CSFSTGTNEQFF. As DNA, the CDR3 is TGCAGCTTTTCGACTGGGACCAATGAGCAGTTCTTC.

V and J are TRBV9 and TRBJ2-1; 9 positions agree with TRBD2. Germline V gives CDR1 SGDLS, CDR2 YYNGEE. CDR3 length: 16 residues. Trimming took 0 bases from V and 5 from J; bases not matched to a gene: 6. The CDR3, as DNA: TGTGCCAGCAGCGTAGCCCCGGGACTAGCCGACAATGAGCAGTTCTTC. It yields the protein CASSVAPGLADNEQFF.

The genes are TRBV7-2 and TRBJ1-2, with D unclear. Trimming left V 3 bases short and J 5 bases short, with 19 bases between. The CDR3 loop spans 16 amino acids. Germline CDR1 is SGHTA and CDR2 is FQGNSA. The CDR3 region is CASSLTAGVVGYGYTF. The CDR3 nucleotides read TGTGCCAGCAGCTTGACTGCCGGAGTCGTGGGGTATGGCTACACCTTC.